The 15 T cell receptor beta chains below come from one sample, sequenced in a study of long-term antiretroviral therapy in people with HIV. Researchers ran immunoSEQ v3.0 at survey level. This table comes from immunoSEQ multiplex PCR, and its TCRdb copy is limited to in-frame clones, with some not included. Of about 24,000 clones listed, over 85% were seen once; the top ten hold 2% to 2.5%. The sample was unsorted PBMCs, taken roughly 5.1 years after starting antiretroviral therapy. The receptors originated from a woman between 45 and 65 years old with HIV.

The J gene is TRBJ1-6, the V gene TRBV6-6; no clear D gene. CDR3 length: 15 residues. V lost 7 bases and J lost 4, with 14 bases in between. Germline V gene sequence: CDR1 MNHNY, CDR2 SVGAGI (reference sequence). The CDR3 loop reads CASNPRETYNSPLHF. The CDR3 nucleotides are TGTGCCAGCAACCCCCGGGAGACGTATAATTCACCCCTCCACTTT.

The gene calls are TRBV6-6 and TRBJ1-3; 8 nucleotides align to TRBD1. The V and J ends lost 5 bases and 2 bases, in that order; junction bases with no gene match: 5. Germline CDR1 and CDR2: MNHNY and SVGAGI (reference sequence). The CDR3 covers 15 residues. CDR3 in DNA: TGTGCCAGCAGTATTTCAGGGGGCCCTGGAAACACCATATATTTT. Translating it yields CASSISGGPGNTIYF.

The CDR3 reads CASSLAVGLIGYTF. The CDR3 DNA is TGTGCCAGCAGCTTAGCGGTAGGGCTGATTGGCTACACCTTC. The rearrangement links TRBV7-2 to TRBJ1-2, with unresolved D. The CDR3 contains 14 residues. Germline CDR1 is SGHTA and CDR2 is FQGNSA. Trimming left V 0 bases short and J 7 bases short, with 12 bases between.

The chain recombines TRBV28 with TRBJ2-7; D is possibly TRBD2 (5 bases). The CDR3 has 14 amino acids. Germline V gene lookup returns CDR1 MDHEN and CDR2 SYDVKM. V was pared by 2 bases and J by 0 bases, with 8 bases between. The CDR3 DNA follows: TGTGCCAGCAGTTTAAGCGGTCTCTCCTACGAGCAGTACTTC. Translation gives CASSLSGLSYEQYF.

The CDR3 is CASSGGNENYGYTF. The CDR3 DNA sequence: TGTGCCAGCAGTGGGGGGAATGAGAACTATGGCTACACCTTC. This sequence joins TRBV5-6 and TRBJ1-2; D might be TRBD1 (5 bases). Trimming removed 5 bases at V and 2 bases at J, with 13 bases between. This CDR3 contains 14 residues. The germline V gene encodes CDR1 SGHDT and CDR2 YYEEEE.

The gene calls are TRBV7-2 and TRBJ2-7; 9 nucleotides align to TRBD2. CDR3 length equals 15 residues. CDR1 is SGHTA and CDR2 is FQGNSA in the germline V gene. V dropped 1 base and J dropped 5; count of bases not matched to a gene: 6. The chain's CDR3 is CASSLGSGRKDEQYF. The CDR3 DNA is TGTGCCAGCAGCTTAGGTAGCGGGAGAAAAGACGAGCAGTACTTC.

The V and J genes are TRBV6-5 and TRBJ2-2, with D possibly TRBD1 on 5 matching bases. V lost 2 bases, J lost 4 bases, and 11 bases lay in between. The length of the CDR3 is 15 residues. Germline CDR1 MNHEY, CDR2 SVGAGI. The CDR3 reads CASSYKGLSTGELFF. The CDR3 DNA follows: TGTGCCAGCAGTTACAAGGGGCTGAGCACCGGGGAGCTGTTTTTT.

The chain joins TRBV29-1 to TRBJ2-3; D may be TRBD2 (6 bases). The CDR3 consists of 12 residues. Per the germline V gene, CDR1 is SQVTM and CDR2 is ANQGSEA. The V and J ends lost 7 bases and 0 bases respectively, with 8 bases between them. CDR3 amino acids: CSAGTSTDTQYF. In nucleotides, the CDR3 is TGCAGCGCAGGGACTAGCACAGATACGCAGTATTTT.

In nucleotides, the CDR3 is TGTGCCAGCAGCACTTTCACCTACGAGCAGTACTTC. Its protein product is CASSTFTYEQYF. The chain has TRBV21-1 and TRBJ2-7. TRBV21-1 is labeled a pseudogene. This CDR3 contains 12 residues.

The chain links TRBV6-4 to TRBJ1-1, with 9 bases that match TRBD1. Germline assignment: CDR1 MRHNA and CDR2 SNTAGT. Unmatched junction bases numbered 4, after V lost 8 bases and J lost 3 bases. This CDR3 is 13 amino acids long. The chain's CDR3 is CASSDRGDTEAFF. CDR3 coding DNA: TGTGCCAGCTCCGACAGGGGGGACACTGAAGCTTTCTTT.

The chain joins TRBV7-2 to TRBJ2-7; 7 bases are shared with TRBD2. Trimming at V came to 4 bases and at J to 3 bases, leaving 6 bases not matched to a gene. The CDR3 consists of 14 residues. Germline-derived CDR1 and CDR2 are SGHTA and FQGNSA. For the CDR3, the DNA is TGTGCCAGCAGCTCCGGGGACTATAGCTACGAGCAGTACTTC. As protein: CASSSGDYSYEQYF.

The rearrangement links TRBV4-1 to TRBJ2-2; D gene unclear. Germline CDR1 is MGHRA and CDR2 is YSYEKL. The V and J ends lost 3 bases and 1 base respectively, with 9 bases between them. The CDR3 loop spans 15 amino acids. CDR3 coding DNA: TGCGCCAGCAGCCAGTTAGTCGGGAACACCGGGGAGCTGTTTTTT. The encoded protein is CASSQLVGNTGELFF.

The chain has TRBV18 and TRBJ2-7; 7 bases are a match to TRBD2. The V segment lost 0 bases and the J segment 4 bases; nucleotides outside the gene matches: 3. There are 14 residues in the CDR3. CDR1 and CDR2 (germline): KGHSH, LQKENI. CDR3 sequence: CASSPPGGPYEQYF. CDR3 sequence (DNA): TGTGCCAGCTCACCACCGGGAGGGCCATACGAGCAGTACTTC.

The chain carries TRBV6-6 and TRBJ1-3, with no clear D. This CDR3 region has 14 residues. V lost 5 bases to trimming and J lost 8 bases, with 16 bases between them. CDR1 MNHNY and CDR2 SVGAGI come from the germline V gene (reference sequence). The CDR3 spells CASSPGLSWDTIYF. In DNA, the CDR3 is TGTGCCAGCAGTCCGGGCTTATCATGGGACACCATATATTTT.

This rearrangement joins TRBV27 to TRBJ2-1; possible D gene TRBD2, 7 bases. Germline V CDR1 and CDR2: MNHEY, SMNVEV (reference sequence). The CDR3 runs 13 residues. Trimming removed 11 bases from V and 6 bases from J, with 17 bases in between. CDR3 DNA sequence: TGTGCCGCAGCACGGGGGGCTGTCAATGAGCAGTTCTTC. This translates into CAAARGAVNEQFF.